This section outlines one T cell receptor beta chain sequence together with its context. This clone was observed at least ten times. There is no known antigen for this receptor. The read terminates 3 residues before the CDR3 end, so the remaining end is supplied by the germline J gene. This entry belongs to a study of T cell clonality in common variable immunodeficiency (dated by TCRdb to about 2015). Most of the CVID patients and most of the healthy controls were of Caucasian heritage. From each donor, roughly 5 to 8.5 ml of heparinized peripheral whole blood was collected. Genomic DNA from adults with common variable immune deficiency (CVID) and from healthy adult controls was the source for sequencing TCRbeta CDR3 repertoires. The control group comprised 22 healthy adult volunteers, roughly 12 female and roughly ten male, aged roughly 20 to 66 years with a mean age of roughly 32. Diluted blood was subjected to density centrifugation over Hypaque 1077 or Ficoll-Paque for isolation of peripheral blood mononuclear cells. Genomic DNA was obtained from unsorted mononuclear cells through either Qiagen column purification or a centrifugation-based method.

For sequencing input, CVID and control samples contributed equivalent amounts of genomic DNA. For every sample, a 60 bp segment covering the rearranged TCRbeta CDR3 region was amplified and then sequenced. The immunoSEQ assay, a bias-corrected multiplex PCR combined with high-throughput sequencing, was used for TCRbeta amplification. In the source study's methods: Each unique nucleotide sequence was treated as a clone and annotated with V, D and J genes, copy number and frequency. Sequences were labeled productive if in frame, and non-productive if out of frame or containing stop codons. As previously described, clonality was calculated on the basis of Shannon's entropy. Mean CDR3 Kyte-Doolittle hydropathy was derived from the predicted amino acid sequences of productive clones. Using the R hclust function, scaled V gene usage was clustered hierarchically with Manhattan distance and complete linkage. Clone sharing by CDR3 amino acid sequence was assessed by resampling 12 repertoires per group over 100 rounds. Repertoires were searched for roughly 70 published EBV-specific and 245 published CMV-specific TCRbeta sequences. Analysis left out two CVID samples that produced under 10,000 sequences, so 40 to 45 CVID repertoires remained. Imported from immuneACCESS, the table was reduced by TCRdb to in-frame sequences with V and J called. These copies leave out some clones; in studies compared against another copy, an unresolved V gene accounts for under half, and the cause of the remainder is not known. V, J and clone size were drawn from that table, and D and trimming were deduced from the DNA. Here the sample lists approximately 51,000 clones, none seen once only. The ten largest clones represent around 6.3% of the sample.

What the study reported, not specific to this receptor: Reportedly, TCRbeta sequences from CVID had fewer deletions and N-nucleotide insertions, and highly modified clones with 13 or more V deletions were absent from CVID. Fewer TCRbeta clones were shared among CVID subjects than among healthy controls (p < 0.0001). TCRbeta clonality was higher in CVID subjects than in healthy controls (t-test p = 0.018), and the increase was most characteristic of about a third of subjects. Correlations of repertoire features with clinical complications were constrained by heterogeneity among patients within the CVID cohort. According to the authors, figuring out what caused the increased clonality in CVID would require sequencing the repertoires of T cell subpopulations. Although equal DNA input was used, an average of about 81,820 unique sequences per sample was obtained for controls, compared with about 29,000 for CVID samples.

CDR1 SGHNT and CDR2 YYREEE are derived from the germline V gene (reference sequence). V is cut back by 0 bases and J by 4 bases, with 1 base in the junction unmatched. Including cysteine and phenylalanine, the CDR3 has 16 amino acids. The CDR3 was read in part: 39 bases, with the frame set at base 1. This TCR came from a person aged 18-70 years in good health. Sequencing input: peripheral blood mononuclear cells. In this chain, TRBV5-4 is recombined with TRBJ2-1, with 13 middle bases fitting TRBD2. The CDR3 protein is CASSLALAGGYNEQFF. The covered CDR3 bases are TGTGCCAGCAGCTTGGCACTAGCGGGGGGGTACAATGAG.